This entry concerns a single T cell receptor (beta chain). What it binds is unknown. Germline loops: CDR1 ENHRY, CDR2 SYGVKD. The CDR3 runs to 14 residues. The V and J ends lost 3 bases and 2 bases respectively, with 10 bases between them. This entry belongs to a study of OX40 agonist ivuxolimab in advanced cancers. About the research overall: Melanoma, hepatocellular carcinoma, head and neck or renal cell cancer occurred in dose-escalation patients. Partial responses, seen in three patients, involved one hepatocellular carcinoma and two cutaneous melanomas. Whole-study results and caveats: By week 6 at 0.1 to 3.0 mg/kg, blood CD4+ and CD8+ T cells had expanded clonally.

Any history of autoimmune disease or systemic immunosuppression disqualified patients. Data came from immunoSEQ multiplex PCR; TCRdb stores just in-frame clones and leaves some out. The data show roughly 50,000 clones, 70% to 80% seen once. The sequences come from CD4+ or CD8+ T cells sorted from blood, collected in a trial of the OX40 agonist ivuxolimab. The chain is built from TRBV10-3 and TRBJ1-2, with D possibly being TRBD1 (6 bases). This clonotype originated in an adult with an advanced solid tumor such as melanoma, head and neck, liver or kidney cancer. The CDR3 is CAISDKQGNYGYTF. The DNA of the CDR3 is TGTGCCATCAGTGACAAACAGGGAAACTATGGCTACACCTTC.